The 19 T cell receptor beta chains below all came from one sample that was sequenced in a study of control samples from healthy donors and cancer patients. The method was immunoSEQ multiplex PCR; TCRdb's version includes in-frame clones alone and lacks a portion of them. This table has roughly 100,000 clones, 92% appearing once. The specimen was blood. The source of these receptors is a woman under 30 in good health.

The gene calls are TRBV3-1 (or the pseudogene TRBV3-2) and TRBJ1-6; tentative D call: TRBD1 (5 bases). Germline CDR1 LGHDT, CDR2 YNNKEL (reference sequence). Trimming left V 2 bases short and J 7 bases short, with 18 bases between. The CDR3 contains 17 residues. The CDR3 region has the DNA TGTGCCAGCAGCCAACCGGGTGTAAGGGGATACAATTCACCCCTCCACTTT. Translated: CASSQPGVRGYNSPLHF.

This chain joins TRBV30 and TRBJ1-3; TRBD1 is a possible D gene (6 bases). The CDR3 runs 13 residues. The V gene lost 2 bases and the J gene lost 4 bases, with 9 bases spanning the gap. CDR1 is GTSNPN, CDR2 SVGIG, per germline (reference sequence). The CDR3 spells CAWSQGTGNTIYF. Here the CDR3 DNA reads TGTGCCTGGAGTCAGGGGACCGGAAACACCATATATTTT.

J is TRBJ1-3 and V is TRBV7-2; 7 bases map to TRBD1. V lost 1 base to trimming and J lost 4 bases; unmatched junction nucleotides: 4. The CDR3 loop spans 15 amino acids. The V gene's germline CDR1 is SGHTA and CDR2 FQGNSA. The CDR3 nucleotides are TGTGCCAGCAGCTTAGGGGGACAGAGGGGAAACACCATATATTTT. It codes for CASSLGGQRGNTIYF.

The sample holds a few counts of this clone. V and J are TRBV7-2 and TRBJ2-2; TRBD1 aligns across 10 bases. V trimming: 8 bases; J trimming: 4 bases; junction bases outside the gene matches: 4. Germline V lookup: CDR1 SGHTA, CDR2 FQGNSA. This CDR3 contains 14 residues. In DNA, the CDR3 is TGTGCCAGCCGCGGGACAGGGGCCACCGGGGAGCTGTTTTTT. Translation gives CASRGTGATGELFF.

This chain uses TRBV3-1 (or the pseudogene TRBV3-2) with TRBJ2-7, with D hard to call. CDR1 LGHDT and CDR2 YNNKEL come from the germline V gene (reference sequence). The CDR3 totals 11 residues. Between the trimmed V and J ends, which lost 3 bases and 7 bases, there was a span of 7 bases. The CDR3 spells CASSQSVEQYF. CDR3 coding DNA: TGTGCCAGCAGCCAGTCGGTGGAGCAGTACTTC.

The chain has TRBV6-4 and TRBJ2-1, with 7 nucleotides matching TRBD2. Germline lookup yields CDR1 MRHNA and CDR2 SNTAGT. This CDR3 has 15 amino acids. V dropped 4 bases and J dropped 6; count of bases not matched to a gene: 9. The CDR3 protein is CASSGASGRTNEQFF. CDR3 nucleotide sequence: TGTGCCAGCAGTGGAGCTAGCGGTCGAACCAATGAGCAGTTCTTC.

A remark on this clone: Other DNA sequences in this specimen translate into the identical CDR3. This chain uses TRBV5-1 with TRBJ2-1; TRBD2 matches at 8 bases. Germline CDR1 reads SGHRS; CDR2 reads YFSETQ. J gave up 7 bases and V 0 bases, and 6 bases lay outside the gene matches. The CDR3 has 15 amino acids. This CDR3 is CASSLGHGGGNEQFF. The CDR3, as DNA: TGCGCCAGCAGCTTGGGTCACGGCGGGGGGAATGAGCAGTTCTTC.

A note on this clone: Relative to the germline gene, one junction end is altered; a read error may explain this. The chain employs TRBV7-9 and TRBJ1-1; TRBD1 aligns across 12 bases. The CDR3 extends over 14 amino acids. Germline V gene data show CDR1 as SEHNR and CDR2 as FQNEAQ (reference sequence). This chain's CDR3 is CASSSGQGALNIIF. The CDR3 nucleotides read TGTGCCAGCAGCTCGGGACAGGGGGCACTGAATATCATCTTT.

This chain joins TRBV27 and TRBJ1-5; D gene uncertain. CDR1 MNHEY and CDR2 SMNVEV come from the germline V gene (reference sequence). The V gene lost 6 bases and the J gene lost 0 bases, with 9 bases spanning the gap. CDR3 size: 14 residues. The DNA of the CDR3 is TGTGCCAGCAGCATTGTGGGTAGCAATCAGCCCCAGCATTTT. Protein product: CASSIVGSNQPQHF.

V and J are TRBV7-2 and TRBJ2-7; possible D gene TRBD2, 6 bases. The CDR3 consists of 14 residues. Germline V CDR1 and CDR2: SGHTA, FQGNSA. V was shortened by 5 bases and J by 0 bases, with 11 bases between the two germline ends. CDR3 coding DNA: TGTGCCAGCAGCCGTACGGGGGACTCCTACGAGCAGTACTTC. It encodes CASSRTGDSYEQYF.

V usage is TRBV19 and J usage is TRBJ2-7; tentative D call: TRBD1 (6 bases). Germline CDR1 is LNHDA and CDR2 is SQIVND (reference sequence). This CDR3 has 13 amino acids. Trimming took off 6 bases at V and 3 bases at J, with 12 bases between the two ends. The CDR3 loop reads CASSRTVLYEQYF. The CDR3 DNA is TGTGCCAGTAGCCGGACAGTCCTCTACGAGCAGTACTTC.

This chain uses TRBV2 with TRBJ2-7; D is unclear. Trimming shortened V by 8 bases and J by 6 bases, and 20 bases separated the two germline ends. The CDR3 sequence is 14 residues long. Looked up from germline, CDR1 is SNHLY and CDR2 is FYNNEI. CDR3 bases: TGTGCCAGCCGTGCCGACTCGTTTGCAGCCGAGCAGTACTTC. This translates into CASRADSFAAEQYF.

The V call is TRBV2, the J call TRBJ1-1; perhaps TRBD1 as D (5 bases). Trimming cost V 6 bases and J 6 bases, with 17 bases left between them. There are 14 residues in the CDR3. Germline CDR1 SNHLY, CDR2 FYNNEI. CDR3 coding DNA: TGTGCCAGCAGGAGACAGCCGCGAACGGCTGAAGCTTTCTTT. Translation gives CASRRQPRTAEAFF.

This chain links TRBV7-9 with TRBJ1-1; TRBD1 matches at 7 bases. V shed 5 bases and J 0 bases; nucleotides not matched to a gene: 9. The CDR3 extends over 16 amino acids. Germline V gene data show CDR1 as SEHNR and CDR2 as FQNEAQ (reference sequence). The CDR3 DNA reads as TGTGCCAGCAGCGGCCCGGGACAGTTCATGAACACTGAAGCTTTCTTT. Protein product: CASSGPGQFMNTEAFF.

The rearrangement links TRBV5-1 to TRBJ2-1, with D unresolved. CDR3 length: 13 amino acids. Germline loops: CDR1 SGHRS, CDR2 YFSETQ. V was pared by 1 base and J by 4 bases, with 6 bases between. CDR3 protein: CASSLIQYNEQFF. CDR3 bases: TGCGCCAGCAGCTTGATTCAGTACAATGAGCAGTTCTTC.

The gene calls are TRBV2 and TRBJ1-1; D possibly corresponds to TRBD1 (5 bases). This CDR3 contains 13 residues. Trimming took 9 bases from V and 11 from J, leaving 22 bases between them. Germline lookup yields CDR1 SNHLY and CDR2 FYNNEI. The CDR3 loop reads CASQLLQAGEAFF. Written as DNA, the CDR3 is TGTGCCAGTCAACTGTTACAGGCCGGGGAGGCTTTCTTT.

V usage is TRBV24-1 and J usage is TRBJ2-3; the D is unclear. Germline CDR1 KGHDR, CDR2 SFDVKD. This CDR3 has 15 amino acids. The ends were cut back, 2 bases at V and 4 bases at J, with 12 bases in the middle. The CDR3 DNA reads as TGTGCCACCAGTGATTGGAAGGGTTCGGCAGATACGCAGTATTTT. It yields the protein CATSDWKGSADTQYF.

The gene calls are TRBV28 and TRBJ2-7; 8 bases are shared with TRBD1. V lost 10 bases, J lost 12 bases, and 17 bases stayed unmatched. The CDR3 is made up of 13 amino acids. Germline V gene data show CDR1 as MDHEN and CDR2 as SYDVKM. CDR3 DNA sequence: TGTGCCACTGGACAGGGCGACCCCCTGACATGGTACTTC. Translation: CATGQGDPLTWYF.

The rearrangement links TRBV6-2 or TRBV6-3 to TRBJ1-1; D is ambiguous. Germline V gene data show CDR1 as MNHEY and CDR2 as SVGEGT. Between the trimmed V and J ends, which lost 2 bases and 8 bases, there was a span of 15 bases. The CDR3 is 14 amino acids. This CDR3 is CASSYLGLPGEAFF. The CDR3 DNA reads as TGTGCCAGCAGTTACCTTGGACTTCCGGGGGAAGCTTTCTTT.